The clone carrying this T cell receptor beta chain appeared a few times. Then a second PCR, running roughly 7 to 11 cycles, was carried out with a sample-barcoded 5' primer and a J-beta primer mix. Via MiXCR, TCRdb re-called the 5' RACE reads, giving one row per CDR3 protein. The sample shows 500,000 to 550,000 distinct CDR3 sequences, approximately 25% of them seen only once. This entry belongs to a study of blood T cells in healthy people across ages. Trimming stripped 0 bases from V and 0 bases from J, with 28 bases between. This CDR3 has 22 residues. From germline, CDR1 is SGHKS and CDR2 YYEKEE (reference sequence). These data were also filed under a second study, of T cells of mothers and their children.

The receptor was isolated from a boy younger than 18 in good health. The chain combines TRBV5-5 with TRBJ2-4; either TRBD1 or TRBD2 may supply D (5 bases each). The sequencing sample was made of blood. CDR3 amino acids: CASSLVFRWGTLNHIAKNIQYF. CDR3 DNA: TGTGCCAGCAGCTTGGTTTTCAGGTGGGGGACCCTCAACCACATAGCCAAAAACATTCAGTACTTC.